Presented here are 24 T cell receptor beta chains from one specimen sequenced in a study of blood T cell repertoires in COVID-19. The table came from immunoSEQ multiplex PCR; TCRdb's copy has only in-frame clones and leaves some out. The sample consists of about 120,000 clones, roughly two thirds of them appearing once. The sample taken for sequencing was peripheral blood. These receptors were obtained from a woman between 70 and 85 years old with acute or convalescent COVID-19.

The CDR3 sequence: CASSLLLDTQYF. As DNA, the CDR3 is TGTGCCAGCAGCTTATTATTAGATACGCAGTATTTT. The chain uses TRBV13 and TRBJ2-3; D uncertain. The germline gives CDR1 PRHDT, CDR2 FYEKMQ (reference sequence). Trimming took off 2 bases at V and 5 bases at J, with 5 bases between the two ends. There are 12 residues in the CDR3.

The chain recombines TRBV7-8 with TRBJ2-1; TRBD1 matches 8 bases. This CDR3 comprises 15 residues. Per germline, CDR1 SGHVS and CDR2 FQNEAQ. V dropped 4 bases and J dropped 0; count of bases not matched to a gene: 2. In DNA form, the CDR3 reads TGTGCCAGCAGCTGGACAGGGAGCTCCTACAATGAGCAGTTCTTC. Its translation is CASSWTGSSYNEQFF.

A few counts support this clone. The CDR3 nucleotides read TGCAGCGTTTACAGGAGCTCCTACAATGAGCAGTTCTTC. This codes for CSVYRSSYNEQFF. This chain links TRBV29-1 with TRBJ2-1; a weak D match, TRBD1 (5 bases). Germline-derived CDR1 and CDR2 are SQVTM and ANQGSEA. The CDR3 consists of 13 residues. Trimming stripped 5 bases from V and 0 bases from J, with 8 bases between.

This chain uses TRBV5-1 with TRBJ1-3; no clear D. V was cut by 4 bases and J by 4 bases, with 12 bases left in between. The CDR3 sequence is 14 residues long. Germline CDR1 reads SGHRS; CDR2 reads YFSETQ. This CDR3 reads CASSPLSSGNTIYF. The DNA for the CDR3 is TGCGCCAGCAGCCCCCTCTCGAGCGGAAACACCATATATTTT.

The chain joins TRBV7-2 to TRBJ2-7, with 8 bases aligning to TRBD2. Germline loops: CDR1 SGHTA, CDR2 FQGNSA. The length of the CDR3 is 16 residues. Losses at the gene ends were 4 bases for V and 2 bases for J; bases not matched to a gene: 10. Here the CDR3 DNA reads TGTGCCAGCAGCTACTGGGTAGGCGGGGGGACCTACGAGCAGTACTTC. Protein: CASSYWVGGGTYEQYF.

The rearrangement joins TRBV7-2 to TRBJ2-7, with TRBD2 matching over 10 bases. Germline CDR1 is SGHTA and CDR2 is FQGNSA. J was trimmed by 2 bases and V by 5 bases; bases with no gene match: 6. The CDR3 consists of 15 residues. CDR3 region: CASSPLAGAAYEQYF. CDR3 nucleotides: TGTGCCAGCAGCCCCCTAGCGGGAGCCGCCTACGAGCAGTACTTC. The whole variable domain, remainder taken from reference TRBV7-2 and TRBJ2-7, is GAGVSQSPSNKVTEKGKDVELRCDPISGHTALYWYRQSLGQGLEFLIYFQGNSAPDKSGLPSDRFSAERTGGSVSTLTIQRTQQEDSAVYLCASSPLAGAAYEQYFGPGTRLTVT.

The rearrangement uses TRBV5-1 and TRBJ1-5; TRBD1 agrees at 7 bases. Unmatched junction bases numbered 6, after V lost 5 bases and J lost 1 base. Germline CDR1 and CDR2: SGHRS and YFSETQ. This CDR3 has 15 amino acids. CDR3 bases: TGCGCCAGCAGTCCTGAGACAGGGAGCAATCAGCCCCAGCATTTT. It is translated as CASSPETGSNQPQHF.

The rearrangement links TRBV30 to TRBJ2-7; D uncertain. Germline CDR1 reads GTSNPN; CDR2 reads SVGIG (reference sequence). CDR3 length: 12 residues. V lost 4 bases and J 0 bases, leaving 7 bases between the germline ends. The CDR3 is CAWMASSYEQYF. The DNA for the CDR3 is TGTGCCTGGATGGCATCCTCCTACGAGCAGTACTTC.

The J gene is TRBJ1-2, the V gene TRBV9, with 8 bases matching TRBD1. Germline lookup yields CDR1 SGDLS and CDR2 YYNGEE. The CDR3 runs to 15 residues. Germline trimming cut 4 bases from V and 5 bases from J; bases unmatched to any gene: 10. The CDR3 DNA follows: TGTGCCAGCAGCCAAGGACAGGGAGCTCTATATGGCTACACCTTC. This encodes CASSQGQGALYGYTF.

This chain connects TRBV7-8 to TRBJ1-1, with 7 bases matching TRBD1. CDR1 and CDR2 from the germline V gene are SGHVS and FQNEAQ. The CDR3 spans 17 residues. The V and J ends lost 2 bases and 0 bases, in that order; junction bases with no gene match: 9. The chain's CDR3 is CASSLLRAGGMNTEAFF. Written as DNA, the CDR3 is TGTGCCAGCAGCTTACTCCGAGCAGGGGGTATGAACACTGAAGCTTTCTTT.

The chain couples TRBV23-1 to TRBJ2-6, with a possible D match to TRBD2 (7 bases). TRBV23-1 is flagged as an ORF with uncertain function. The CDR3 sequence is 21 residues long. V was shortened by 0 bases and J by 0 bases, with 21 bases between the two germline ends. CDR3 sequence reads: CASSQSRERQDGNSGANVLTF. CDR3 nucleotides: TGCGCCAGCAGTCAATCGCGGGAGAGACAGGACGGAAACTCTGGGGCCAACGTCCTGACTTTC.

CDR3 DNA sequence: TGTGCCAGCAGCTTATATCCAGGGGGCCAAGAGACCCAGTACTTC. This translates into CASSLYPGGQETQYF. This rearrangement joins TRBV7-6 to TRBJ2-5; 7 nucleotides match TRBD1. The ends lost 2 bases at V and 1 base at J; junction bases unmatched: 4. Germline assignment: CDR1 SGHVS and CDR2 FNYEAQ. This CDR3 contains 15 residues.

The chain links TRBV7-9 to TRBJ2-1; possibly TRBD1 for D (6 bases). CDR1 and CDR2 (germline): SEHNR, FQNEAQ (reference sequence). CDR3 length: 16 residues. The V gene lost 5 bases and the J gene lost 0 bases, with 14 bases spanning the gap. The CDR3: CASSLETGRSYNEQFF. The CDR3 bases are TGTGCCAGCAGCCTTGAGACAGGACGCTCCTACAATGAGCAGTTCTTC.

This rearrangement joins TRBV20-1 to TRBJ1-1; maybe TRBD1 (6 bases). Per germline, CDR1 DFQATT and CDR2 SNEGSKA (reference sequence). The CDR3 consists of 11 residues. Trimming left V 8 bases short and J 4 bases short, with 11 bases between. CDR3 loop: CSLKGGTEAFF. The CDR3 bases are TGCAGTCTCAAAGGGGGCACTGAAGCTTTCTTT.

This clone has at least ten counts. The V and J genes are TRBV6-2 or TRBV6-3 and TRBJ1-2; the D is unclear. V was cut by 4 bases and J by 8 bases, with 11 bases left in between. The CDR3 consists of 12 residues. Germline loops: CDR1 MNHEY, CDR2 SVGEGT. The CDR3: CASSFILRGYTF. In nucleotides, the CDR3 is TGTGCCAGCAGTTTTATTCTGAGGGGCTACACCTTC.

The table lists this clone with a few counts. The rearrangement joins TRBV6-2 or TRBV6-3 to TRBJ2-3, with 11 bases that match TRBD2. This CDR3 is built from 15 residues. Germline lookup yields CDR1 MNHEY and CDR2 SVGEGT. With V trimmed by 0 bases and J by 6 bases, 2 bases remained unmatched. CDR3 DNA: TGTGCCAGCAGTTACTCTTCTAGCGGGGGGGATACGCAGTATTTT. It encodes CASSYSSSGGDTQYF.

This chain uses TRBV7-9 with TRBJ2-3, with TRBD1 matching 8 bases. The CDR3 loop spans 16 amino acids. V dropped 5 bases and J dropped 2; count of bases not matched to a gene: 9. Germline V gene data show CDR1 as SEHNR and CDR2 as FQNEAQ (reference sequence). CDR3 nucleotides: TGTGCCAGCAGCCGCCTTCAGGGGGCTCTCACAGATACGCAGTATTTT. Protein sequence: CASSRLQGALTDTQYF.

The CDR3 is CASSPVTYNEQFF. CDR3 nucleotides: TGTGCCAGCTCACCAGTTACCTACAATGAGCAGTTCTTC. The chain carries TRBV18 and TRBJ2-1; D is ambiguous. V was shortened by 2 bases and J by 2 bases, with 4 bases between the two germline ends. This CDR3 is built from 13 residues. Germline V CDR1 and CDR2: KGHSH, LQKENI.

The chain carries TRBV9 and TRBJ1-2; 10 bases fit TRBD1. This CDR3 region has 16 residues. CDR1 and CDR2 from the germline V gene are SGDLS and YYNGEE. V dropped 4 bases and J dropped 4; count of bases not matched to a gene: 10. CDR3 bases: TGTGCCAGCAGCCAACGGACGGGACAGGGGCTCTATGGCTACACCTTC. Translation gives CASSQRTGQGLYGYTF.

The sample holds a few counts of this clone. The CDR3 DNA reads as TGTGCCAGCAGTTTACAGAATAGCAATCAGCCCCAGCATTTT. This sequence encodes CASSLQNSNQPQHF. J is TRBJ1-5 and V is TRBV28, with D unclear. Germline assignment: CDR1 MDHEN and CDR2 SYDVKM. The CDR3 extends over 14 amino acids. The ends were cut back, 2 bases at V and 0 bases at J, with 5 bases in the middle.

This CDR3 reads CASSSLGGGTEAFF. The CDR3, as DNA: TGTGCCAGCAGTTCCCTGGGGGGGGGCACTGAAGCTTTCTTT. This sequence joins TRBV2 and TRBJ1-1, with D tentatively TRBD1 (5 bases). Germline CDR1 is SNHLY and CDR2 is FYNNEI. V lost 5 bases, J lost 4 bases, and 14 bases lay in between. The CDR3 totals 14 residues.

The V and J genes are TRBV4-3 and TRBJ1-6, with D possibly TRBD1 on 6 matching bases. The V gene's germline CDR1 is LGHNA and CDR2 YSLEER. The length of the CDR3 is 14 residues. Trimming cost V 1 base and J 9 bases, with 10 bases left between them. CDR3 protein: CASSQGQESSPLHF. CDR3 DNA: TGCGCCAGCAGCCAAGGACAGGAAAGTTCACCCCTCCACTTT.

V gene TRBV28 combines with J gene TRBJ2-1, with TRBD2 matching 15 bases. Looked up from germline, CDR1 is MDHEN and CDR2 is SYDVKM. Unmatched junction bases numbered 9, after V lost 5 bases and J lost 1 base. The CDR3 runs to 19 residues. DNA for the CDR3: TGTGCCAGCAGTAGCCTGGGACTAGCGGGAGGCTTTTCCTACAATGAGCAGTTCTTC. It encodes CASSSLGLAGGFSYNEQFF. Drawing the rest from reference TRBV28 and TRBJ2-1, the complete variable domain is DVKVTQSSRYLVKRTGEKVFLECVQDMDHENMFWYRQDPGLGLRLIYFSYDVKMKEKGDIPEGYSVSREKKERFSLILESASTNQTSMYLCASSSLGLAGGFSYNEQFFGPGTRLTVL.

The V and J genes are TRBV4-1 and TRBJ1-5, with D possibly being TRBD1 (5 bases). The V and J ends lost 0 bases and 0 bases respectively, with 6 bases between them. The CDR3 has 15 amino acids. CDR1 MGHRA and CDR2 YSYEKL come from the germline V gene. The DNA of the CDR3 is TGCGCCAGCAGCCAAGAACAGGTTAGCAATCAGCCCCAGCATTTT. Its protein product is CASSQEQVSNQPQHF.